The present TCR beta chain was sequenced within a study of beta chain features in type 1 diabetes. This clone has just a few counts. Every isolated RNA sample was fully reverse transcribed, so sequencing captured expressed TCRB transcripts. Measured with immunoSEQ multiplex PCR; TCRdb has only the in-frame clones, and not every one. The data hold 970,000 or so clones, with about a sixth observed a single time. Donors underwent one heparinised blood draw, around 100 mL on average. Trimming pared 4 bases from V and 0 bases from J, leaving 10 bases between. Germline-derived CDR1 and CDR2 are SGHTA and FQGTGA. The CDR3 is 16 amino acids.

This TCR was sampled from a woman aged 18-29 years in good health. V is TRBV7-3 and J is TRBJ2-6, with D hard to call. Sequencing was performed on naive CD4+ T cells from blood. The CDR3 coding sequence is TGTGCCAGCAGCTCCAGAGCCGGCTCTGGGGCCAACGTCCTGACTTTC. The encoded protein is CASSSRAGSGANVLTF. Full variable domain (rest looked up from reference TRBV7-3 and TRBJ2-6): GAGVSQTPSNKVTEKGKYVELRCDPISGHTALYWYRQSLGQGPEFLIYFQGTGAADDSGLPNDRFFAVRPEGSVSTLKIQRTERGDSAVYLCASSSRAGSGANVLTFGAGSRLTVL.